A selection of T cell receptor beta chains follows, all from one sample in a study of blood T cells in healthy people across ages. From the 5' RACE reads, TCRdb called clonotypes with MiXCR, one entry per CDR3 protein. The sample includes fewer than 900,000 distinct CDR3 sequences, roughly 34% of them seen just once. The sequencing sample was made of blood. The receptors were gathered from a man in his late teens or twenties in good health. The CDR3 runs from the conserved cysteine through the conserved F or W.

V gene,CDR3 length,J gene,CDR3 protein
TRBV5-1,15,TRBJ2-5,CASRRSSGLEETQYF
TRBV3-1,14,TRBJ2-7,CASSQDIEGASQYF
TRBV28,14,TRBJ2-6,CASNRGSGANVLTF
TRBV20-1,14,.,CSADVREKDYEQYF
TRBV20-1,14,TRBJ2-5,CSARNPSSDETQYF
TRBV27,14,TRBJ1-1,CASSLSTGNTEAFF
TRBV20-1,13,TRBJ2-7,CSARRTYNYEQYF
TRBV7-9,15,TRBJ2-5,CASSPGTSSLETQYF
TRBV6-6,17,TRBJ2-3,CASSYSTGGAGWDTQYF
TRBV10-3,16,TRBJ2-5,CAISDVGNPRLETQYF
TRBV20-1,13,TRBJ1-1,CSASQGPDTEAFF
TRBV7-2,14,TRBJ1-1,CASSPTLRNTEAFF
TRBV7-2,12,TRBJ2-1,CASSFQGDEQFF
TRBV7-2,15,TRBJ2-1,CASSSGYRGGNEQFF
TRBV20-1,12,TRBJ2-4,CSARAERPIQYF
TRBV7-2,15,TRBJ2-1,CASSLGLAVQETQFF
TRBV5-1,15,TRBJ2-3,CASRPPQGAADTQYF
TRBV24-1,14,TRBJ2-1,CATSDHGQSNEQFF
TRBV2,14,TRBJ2-7,CASSGGRSSYEQYF
TRBV9,15,TRBJ2-1,CASSGTGTNAETQFF
TRBV3-1,12,TRBJ2-1,CATHDRGDEQFF
TRBV9,15,TRBJ1-2,CASSVGAPTKDGYTF
TRBV12-3/TRBV12-4,14,TRBJ1-3,CASSVDYSGNTIYF
TRBV6-5,13,TRBJ1-2,CASSKQVSYGYTF
TRBV20-1,12,TRBJ2-3,CSALAGRDTQYF
TRBV10-3,19,TRBJ2-3,CAIRRGGPSDREFADTQYF
TRBV27,14,TRBJ2-6,CASSLSFGANVLTF
TRBV7-2,15,TRBJ2-1,CASSSGQGPNNEQFF
TRBV4-3,13,TRBJ1-1,CASSFSAGTEAFF
TRBV6-5,15,TRBJ2-5,CASSQTSGVQETQYF
TRBV7-2,17,TRBJ1-5,CASSLSPPGTTNQPQHF
TRBV28,15,.,CASSFNFSSYNEQYF
TRBV6-4,14,TRBJ2-1,CASSPGLASGEQFF
TRBV12-3/TRBV12-4,13,TRBJ1-1,CASSSTPRGEAFF
TRBV9,13,TRBJ2-3,CASSVAAGVAQYF
TRBV6-1,15,TRBJ2-5,CASSEASNRGETQYF
TRBV7-8,14,TRBJ2-7,CASSLSREGNEQYF
TRBV3-1,15,TRBJ2-5,CASSQEWGVGETQYF
TRBV7-2,15,TRBJ1-4,CASSSNPGKNEKLFF
TRBV29-1,15,TRBJ1-1,CSVDRSVIKNTEAFF
TRBV20-1,15,TRBJ2-1,CSASPSGRAYNEQFF
TRBV27,15,TRBJ2-3,CASSWGGGAIDTQYF
TRBV4-1,12,TRBJ2-5,CASSQLGETQYF